This TCR beta chain was profiled in a study of shared clonotypes between healthy human individuals. Study findings and constraints: Tissues were not sampled, only blood, and their repertoires likely differ. It was the few donors that limited the genetic and exposure-history diversity represented.

Only CD45RO-negative cells positively selected for CCR7 counted as naive CD8 cells, so terminally differentiated effector memory CD45RA+ cells were excluded. Assay: immunoSEQ multiplex PCR; the TCRdb copy retains only in-frame clones and omits some. This sample has about 2 million clones, with about 95% found just once. This clone was counted between two and nine times. Its antigen is still unknown. This same CDR3 is encoded by further DNA sequences in the sample. Trimming left V 5 bases short and J 8 bases short, with 6 bases between. The CDR3 spans 11 residues. Germline V gene sequence: CDR1 SGHAT, CDR2 FQNNGV.

V is TRBV11-2 and J is TRBJ2-2; D is undetermined. The clonotype originates from a man between 18 and 29 years old in good health. Sequenced input: naive CD8+ T cells sorted from blood. For the CDR3, the DNA is TGTGCCAGCAGCCCCCCAGGGGAGCTGTTTTTT. Protein sequence: CASSPPGELFF.